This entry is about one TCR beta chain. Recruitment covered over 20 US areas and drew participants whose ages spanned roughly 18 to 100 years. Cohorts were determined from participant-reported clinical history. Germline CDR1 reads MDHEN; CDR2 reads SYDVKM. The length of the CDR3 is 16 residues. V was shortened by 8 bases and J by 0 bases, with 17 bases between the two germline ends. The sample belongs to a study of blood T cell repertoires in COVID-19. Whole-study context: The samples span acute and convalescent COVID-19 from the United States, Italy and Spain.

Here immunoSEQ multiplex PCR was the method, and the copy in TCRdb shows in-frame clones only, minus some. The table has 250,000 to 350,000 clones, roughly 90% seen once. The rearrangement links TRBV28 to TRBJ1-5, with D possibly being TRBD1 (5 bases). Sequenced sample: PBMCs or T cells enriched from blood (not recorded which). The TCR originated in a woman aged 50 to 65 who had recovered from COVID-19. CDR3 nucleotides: TGTGCCAGCCGCCTCTCGGGGGTCGATAGCAATCAGCCCCAGCATTTT. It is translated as CASRLSGVDSNQPQHF. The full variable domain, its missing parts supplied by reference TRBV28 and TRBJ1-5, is DVKVTQSSRYLVKRTGEKVFLECVQDMDHENMFWYRQDPGLGLRLIYFSYDVKMKEKGDIPEGYSVSREKKERFSLILESASTNQTSMYLCASRLSGVDSNQPQHFGDGTRLSIL.